This T cell receptor (beta chain) stems from a study of cytomegalovirus exposure and HLA in healthy donors. Study in general: Later analysis reported that the 120 validation repertoires shared the platform of the roughly 700 first-cohort repertoires. Notes on the study in general: The study put some 150 TCR beta chains on its list as cytomegalovirus-associated. The tendency of first-cohort TCR clusters to co-occur in the approximately 110 validation repertoires was the finding of a later analysis.

As to this clone: The target antigen is unknown.

The repertoire was sequenced with immunoSEQ multiplex PCR; TCRdb's copy has only in-frame clones and lacks some. The sample carries 100,000 to 150,000 clones, about nine tenths recorded once. The clonotype comes from a man aged 25 to 45 in good health and CMV-seronegative. The sample comprised PBMCs.

CDR3 nucleotide sequence: TGCAGCGTTGATCGGGTGGTGGGGCTTCATGGCTACACCTTC. The encoded protein is CSVDRVVGLHGYTF. This chain joins TRBV29-1 and TRBJ1-2, with a weak D call TRBD1 (5 bases). V was trimmed by 3 bases and J by 6 bases, leaving 17 bases between them. The germline V gene encodes CDR1 SQVTM and CDR2 ANQGSEA. CDR3 length: 14 residues. The full variable domain, in which reference TRBV29-1 and TRBJ1-2 provide the parts outside the CDR3, is SAVISQKPSRDICQRGTSLTIQCQVDSQVTMMFWYRQQPGQSLTLIATANQGSEATYESGFVIDKFPISRPNLTFSTLTVSNMSPEDSSIYLCSVDRVVGLHGYTFGSGTRLTVV.